This T cell receptor (beta chain) was captured by sequencing in a study of shared clonotypes between healthy human individuals. As to this clone: As yet, its antigen is unknown. At the DNA level, this CDR3 is encoded by other sequences in the same sample as well.

General observations from the study: Genetic and exposure-history diversity was limited by the few donors.

The CDR3 runs to 11 residues. Germline lookup yields CDR1 ENHRY and CDR2 SYGVKD. V gave up 5 bases and J gave up 5 bases, with 6 bases separating them. Clones were sequenced by immunoSEQ multiplex PCR, and TCRdb holds only the in-frame ones, with some missing. The data show about 2 million clones, roughly 94% seen once. The TCR originated in a man aged 18 to 30 in good health. The rearrangement uses TRBV10-3 and TRBJ1-1, with D perhaps TRBD1 (6 bases). Material: naive CD4+ T cells sorted from blood. The subset here: CD45RA+ positively selected. The CDR3 region has the DNA TGTGCCATCAGTACAGGGACTGAAGCTTTCTTT. Translation: CAISTGTEAFF.